One sample yielded the 15 T cell receptor beta chains listed below, sequenced in a study of shared clonotypes between healthy human individuals. Naive-designated CD8 cells lacked CD45RO, were positively enriched for CCR7, and omitted terminally differentiated effector memory CD45RA+ cells. The method was immunoSEQ multiplex PCR; TCRdb's version includes in-frame clones alone and lacks a portion of them. This table holds about 1,800,000 clones, 85% to 95% found once. The sequencing sample was made of naive CD8+ T cells sorted from blood. These receptor sequences come from a man between 18 and 29 years old in good health.

The rearrangement joins TRBV2 to TRBJ2-1, with D unclear. This CDR3 spans 12 amino acids. Per germline, CDR1 SNHLY and CDR2 FYNNEI. Trimming cost V 3 bases and J 15 bases, with 15 bases left between them. CDR3 residues: CASSDSPYLWFF. The CDR3 nucleotides are TGTGCCAGCAGTGATAGCCCCTACCTCTGGTTCTTC.

Of note for this clone: This sample includes further DNA sequences coding for the same CDR3. The chain uses TRBV6-5 and TRBJ1-4; no firm D call. Germline CDR1 and CDR2: MNHEY and SVGAGI. The CDR3 spans 13 residues. Trimming stripped 3 bases from V and 3 bases from J, with 5 bases between. The CDR3, as DNA: TGTGCCAGCAGTTATGGGGCTAATGAAAAACTGTTTTTT. Translating it yields CASSYGANEKLFF.

V is TRBV9 and J is TRBJ1-6; D remains unclear. The V gene's germline CDR1 is SGDLS and CDR2 YYNGEE. V lost 0 bases to trimming and J lost 10 bases, with 14 bases between them. The CDR3 runs 15 residues. CDR3 protein: CASSVAEGSPSPLHF. CDR3 bases: TGTGCCAGCAGCGTAGCCGAGGGATCCCCATCACCCCTCCACTTT.

With respect to this clone: The same CDR3 is also encoded by other DNA sequences in this sample. The J gene is TRBJ1-4, the V gene TRBV2; possibly TRBD1 for D (6 bases). The CDR3 loop spans 13 amino acids. V lost 6 bases, J lost 4 bases, and 9 bases lay in between. Germline V gene lookup returns CDR1 SNHLY and CDR2 FYNNEI. Here the CDR3 reads CASRDSYNEKLFF. DNA of the CDR3: TGTGCCAGCAGGGACAGTTATAATGAAAAACTGTTTTTT.

This rearrangement joins TRBV15 to TRBJ2-7; D is unclear. V was shortened by 6 bases and J by 1 base, with 10 bases between the two germline ends. CDR3 length: 13 amino acids. The germline V gene encodes CDR1 LNHNV and CDR2 YYDKDF (reference sequence). Here the CDR3 reads CATRPLGSYEQYF. DNA for the CDR3: TGTGCCACCAGACCCCTTGGGTCCTACGAGCAGTACTTC. The complete variable domain, with remaining parts taken from reference TRBV15 and TRBJ2-7, reads DAMVIQNPRYQVTQFGKPVTLSCSQTLNHNVMYWYQQKSSQAPKLLFHYYDKDFNNEADTPDNFQSRRPNTSFCFLDIRSPGLGDTAMYLCATRPLGSYEQYFGPGTRLTVT.

This clone was observed a handful of times. Other DNA variants within this sample encode the same CDR3. The V call is TRBV7-9, the J call TRBJ1-1; D ambiguous. The CDR3 is 11 residues long. Trimming removed 4 bases at V and 1 base at J, with 1 base between. Germline V CDR1 and CDR2: SEHNR, FQNEAQ (reference sequence). CDR3 loop: CASSSNTEAFF. The DNA for the CDR3 is TGTGCCAGCAGCTCGAACACTGAAGCTTTCTTT.

V and J are TRBV7-9 and TRBJ2-7; D gene ambiguous. The CDR3 has 12 amino acids. Germline-derived CDR1 and CDR2 are SEHNR and FQNEAQ (reference sequence). With 6 bases removed from V and 5 bases from J, the gap between germline ends came to 11 bases. CDR3 region: CASSPLPDEQYF. In DNA form, the CDR3 reads TGTGCCAGCAGTCCCTTACCGGACGAGCAGTACTTC.

The rearrangement joins TRBV4-1 to TRBJ2-7, with D hard to call. The CDR3 is 17 residues long. Trimming removed 0 bases from V and 0 bases from J, with 15 bases in between. CDR1 and CDR2 (germline): MGHRA, YSYEKL. The CDR3 coding sequence is TGCGCCAGCAGCCAAGAACCCCTATCGCTGAGCTCCTACGAGCAGTACTTC. This gives the protein CASSQEPLSLSSYEQYF.

This clone was seen a handful of times. Other DNA sequences in this specimen translate into the identical CDR3. The gene calls are TRBV9 and TRBJ2-7, with a weak D call TRBD2 (6 bases). The CDR3 length is 14 residues. V was pared by 0 bases and J by 0 bases, with 7 bases between. The germline V gene has CDR1 SGDLS and CDR2 YYNGEE. The CDR3 loop is CASSVDGSSYEQYF. In DNA, the CDR3 is TGTGCCAGCAGCGTAGACGGGAGCTCCTACGAGCAGTACTTC.

With respect to this clone: Other DNA variants within this sample encode the same CDR3. The chain uses TRBV4-1 and TRBJ2-7, with 9 bases lining up with TRBD1. The CDR3 sequence is 16 residues long. V was pared by 3 bases and J by 1 base, with 7 bases of the junction left unmatched. Looked up from germline, CDR1 is MGHRA and CDR2 is YSYEKL. This CDR3 is CASSQIPGQGSYEQYF. The CDR3 region has the DNA TGCGCCAGCAGCCAGATACCGGGACAGGGATCCTACGAGCAGTACTTC.

The chain carries TRBV18 and TRBJ2-7, with 9 bases that match TRBD1. The CDR3 contains 15 residues. The V gene's germline CDR1 is KGHSH and CDR2 LQKENI. Trimming removed 3 bases from V and 0 bases from J; junction bases left unmatched: 3. The CDR3 is CASSPGTGHSYEQYF. The DNA for the CDR3 is TGTGCCAGCTCACCCGGGACAGGGCACTCCTACGAGCAGTACTTC.

The gene calls are TRBV28 and TRBJ2-3; 9 bases line up with TRBD2. The ends lost 5 bases at V and 2 bases at J; junction bases unmatched: 8. The CDR3 has 16 amino acids. Germline V gene sequence: CDR1 MDHEN, CDR2 SYDVKM. CDR3 region: CASSARGGAITDTQYF. DNA of the CDR3: TGTGCCAGCAGTGCCCGCGGGGGGGCCATCACAGATACGCAGTATTTT.

The chain employs TRBV27 and TRBJ1-5; weak D call: TRBD1 (5 bases). The V gene lost 1 base and the J gene lost 7 bases, with 17 bases spanning the gap. Germline V lookup: CDR1 MNHEY, CDR2 SMNVEV (reference sequence). This CDR3 spans 16 amino acids. The CDR3 bases are TGTGCCAGCAGTTTATATTGGGGGGAGGACCTCCAGCCCCAGCATTTT. Protein sequence: CASSLYWGEDLQPQHF.

The sample holds one count of this clone. The chain links TRBV6-5 to TRBJ1-1; D remains unclear. V was pared by 4 bases and J by 5 bases, with 14 bases between. Germline V CDR1 and CDR2: MNHEY, SVGAGI. There are 14 residues in the CDR3. The CDR3 is CASSSSAQGTEAFF. The CDR3 DNA follows: TGTGCCAGCAGTTCCTCGGCCCAAGGGACTGAAGCTTTCTTT.

V gene TRBV7-8 combines with J gene TRBJ2-1; TRBD2 matches at 7 bases. CDR3 length equals 17 residues. Trimming cost V 2 bases and J 8 bases; bases outside gene matches: 15. Germline-derived CDR1 and CDR2 are SGHVS and FQNEAQ. CDR3 bases: TGTGCCAGCAGCTTATTTGTCAGCGGGATCTCGGGGGATGAGCAGTTCTTC. This sequence encodes CASSLFVSGISGDEQFF.